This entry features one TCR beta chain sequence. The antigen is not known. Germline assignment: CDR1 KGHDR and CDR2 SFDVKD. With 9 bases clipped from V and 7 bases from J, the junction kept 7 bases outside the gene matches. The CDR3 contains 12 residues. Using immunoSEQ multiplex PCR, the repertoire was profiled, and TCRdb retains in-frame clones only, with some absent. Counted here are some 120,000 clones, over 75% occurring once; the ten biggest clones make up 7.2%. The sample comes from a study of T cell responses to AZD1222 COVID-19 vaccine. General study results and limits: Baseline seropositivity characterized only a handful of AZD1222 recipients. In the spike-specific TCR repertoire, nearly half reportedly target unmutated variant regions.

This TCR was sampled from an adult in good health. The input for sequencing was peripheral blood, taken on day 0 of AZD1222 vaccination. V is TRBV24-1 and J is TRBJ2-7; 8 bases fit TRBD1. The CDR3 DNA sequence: TGTGCCACCCAAGGACAGGGAGGAGAGCAGTACTTC. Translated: CATQGQGGEQYF.